The source of this T cell receptor beta chain is a study of CD8 T cells in Susac syndrome. The control participants were healthy donors, and these controls were matched with respect to both age and sex. Whole-study findings and limits: The study conceded that its TCR sequencing and HLA analysis involved relatively few individuals.

Reverse transcription of about 0.5 to 1 ug RNA was carried out with random hexamers. Amplification of TCR beta CDR3 across 54 Vbeta and 13 Jbeta was performed with immunoSEQ multiplex PCR. MiXCR, applied by TCRdb to the immunoSEQ multiplex PCR reads, yields one record per CDR3 protein. Here the sample spans 45,000 to 55,000 distinct CDR3 sequences, over 85% being singletons. The germline V gene has CDR1 MDHEN and CDR2 SYDVKM. Trimming pared 3 bases from V and 0 bases from J, leaving 6 bases between. This CDR3 spans 14 amino acids. As regards this clonotype: Its antigen is undetermined.

The source material was CD8+ T cells from PBMCs. This TCR derives from a human donor in good health. The chain combines TRBV28 with TRBJ1-5; D is ambiguous. The CDR3 reads CASSFTGSNQPQHF. CDR3 nucleotides: TGTGCCAGCAGTTTCACGGGTAGCAATCAGCCCCAGCATTTT.